The 27 T cell receptor beta chains below come from one sample, sequenced in a study of prognosis after radiotherapy for stage I lung cancer. Two rounds of multiplex PCR amplified TCR beta CDR3 from genomic DNA. Individual primers that were specific to each TRBV and TRBJ gene served in first-round PCR. TCRdb called the multiplex PCR reads again in MiXCR, with one record for every CDR3 protein. The sample shows roughly 23,000 distinct CDR3 sequences, roughly 41% of them seen only once. Sequenced material: PBMCs, taken before or after stereotactic body radiation therapy (not recorded which). The receptors shown here come from a donor of 50 years or more with non-small cell lung cancer.

This clonotype appeared many times. This rearrangement joins TRBV11-1 to TRBJ2-3, with D possibly TRBD2 on 6 matching bases. From germline, CDR1 is SGHAT and CDR2 FQDESV (reference sequence). Trimming cost V 5 bases and J 0 bases, with 15 bases left between them. The CDR3 contains 16 residues. In DNA, the CDR3 is TGTGCCAGCAGCGGATTACTAGCCTCTAGCACAGATACGCAGTATTTT. Its translation: CASSGLLASSTDTQYF.

This clonotype was seen repeatedly, ten times or more. The genes are TRBV27 and TRBJ1-1, with D possibly being TRBD1 (5 bases). Trimming removed 5 bases at V and 3 bases at J, with 16 bases between. CDR3 length: 15 residues. Germline loops: CDR1 MNHEY, CDR2 SMNVEV (reference sequence). CDR3 protein: CASSATRGGDTEAFF. CDR3 in DNA: TGTGCCAGCAGTGCTACCCGGGGGGGGGACACTGAAGCTTTCTTT.

This clonotype was found once. The chain joins TRBV28 to TRBJ2-3; D may be TRBD2 (6 bases). Trimming removed 6 bases from V and 6 bases from J, with 19 bases in between. CDR1 is MDHEN and CDR2 is SYDVKM in the germline V gene. The CDR3 totals 15 residues. The CDR3 DNA reads TGTGCCAGCAGCCTATCGGGAGTTAGGAGGGATACGCAGTATTTT. It specifies CASSLSGVRRDTQYF.

The table lists this clonotype with many counts. This sequence joins TRBV2 and TRBJ2-5; D is perhaps TRBD2 (7 bases). Germline loops: CDR1 SNHLY, CDR2 FYNNEI. This CDR3 comprises 16 residues. Trimming pared 7 bases from V and 1 base from J, leaving 19 bases between. CDR3 sequence: CASIWRGPRGQETQYF. The CDR3, as DNA: TGTGCCAGCATCTGGCGGGGGCCCCGAGGCCAAGAGACCCAGTACTTC.

V gene TRBV15 combines with J gene TRBJ2-2; D gene unclear. V lost 0 bases and J 5 bases, leaving 16 bases between the germline ends. The CDR3 runs to 17 residues. The germline CDR1 and CDR2 sequences are LNHNV and YYDKDF (reference sequence). CDR3 sequence (DNA): TGTGCCACCAGCAGAGATCTGCGGCCAATGTTAACCGGGGAGCTGTTTTTT. Protein sequence: CATSRDLRPMLTGELFF. Full variable domain (missing parts from reference TRBV15 and TRBJ2-2): DAMVIQNPRYQVTQFGKPVTLSCSQTLNHNVMYWYQQKSSQAPKLLFHYYDKDFNNEADTPDNFQSRRPNTSFCFLDIRSPGLGDTAMYLCATSRDLRPMLTGELFFGEGSRLTVL.

This clonotype was found once. A far larger clone is just one base off, so this is likely a read error. The gene calls are TRBV12-3 or TRBV12-4 and TRBJ2-5, with D maybe TRBD1 (5 bases). The DNA end is more similar to TRBJ2-1, so the J call may be wrong. This CDR3 comprises 15 residues. The CDR3 DNA is TGTGCCAGCAGTTTACGTTGGACATTTTTGAATGAGCAGTTCTTC. Translation gives CASSLRWTFLNEQFF.

This clonotype ranks as medium-sized. The chain couples TRBV11-2 to TRBJ2-7, with D possibly being TRBD1 or TRBD2 (5 bases each). CDR1 SGHAT and CDR2 FQNNGV come from the germline V gene. The CDR3 consists of 12 residues. The germline V and J ends were trimmed by 7 bases and 1 base, with 8 bases remaining between them. The CDR3 here is CASMGVSYEQYF. The CDR3 DNA follows: TGTGCCAGCATGGGGGTTTCCTACGAGCAGTACTTC.

At least ten counts were recorded for this clonotype. V usage is TRBV25-1 and J usage is TRBJ2-3; maybe TRBD1 (6 bases). Trimming shortened V by 4 bases and J by 9 bases, and 14 bases separated the two germline ends. The CDR3 spans 13 residues. Germline CDR1 reads MGHDK; CDR2 reads SYGVNS. CDR3 DNA: TGTGCCAGCAGTGCCTGGGACACTCAAACGCAGTATTTT. Translating it yields CASSAWDTQTQYF. The entire variable domain, with the rest obtained from reference TRBV25-1 and TRBJ2-3, is as follows: EADIYQTPRYLVIGTGKKITLECSQTMGHDKMYWYQQDPGMELHLIHYSYGVNSTEKGDLSSESTVSRIRTEHFPLTLESARPSHTSQYLCASSAWDTQTQYFGPGTRLTVL.

This clonotype was recorded at least ten times. This chain connects TRBV5-1 to TRBJ2-6; 7 nucleotides match TRBD1. The CDR3 extends over 17 amino acids. V trimming: 4 bases; J trimming: 0 bases; junction bases outside the gene matches: 7. CDR1 and CDR2 (germline): SGHRS, YFSETQ. The CDR3 DNA reads TGCGCCAGCAGCCTGGGACAGTATTTCTCTGGGGCCAACGTCCTGACTTTC. As protein: CASSLGQYFSGANVLTF.

This clonotype was picked up many times. The gene calls are TRBV28 and TRBJ2-3; D possibly corresponds to TRBD1 (7 bases). V lost 8 bases and J lost 4, with 19 bases in between. The CDR3 spans 15 residues. CDR1 and CDR2 from the germline V gene are MDHEN and SYDVKM. CDR3 nucleotide sequence: TGTGCCAGCCGCGGGGAGACAGGGTTTTCAGATACGCAGTATTTT. Translation: CASRGETGFSDTQYF.

Concerning this clonotype itself: An end of the junction differs from the germline gene, which may be a read error. V gene TRBV6-1 combines with J gene TRBJ2-2; D remains unclear. Germline loops: CDR1 MNHNS, CDR2 SASEGT. CDR3 length: 15 residues. This chain's CDR3 is CASKREDLNTVELFF. The CDR3 DNA reads TGTGCCAGTAAACGTGAGGACCTGAACACCGTGGAGCTGTTTTTT.

This clonotype was observed at least ten times. The chain joins TRBV18 to TRBJ2-7, with TRBD1 matching 10 bases. CDR3 length: 15 residues. V dropped 5 bases and J dropped 2; count of bases not matched to a gene: 6. CDR1 KGHSH and CDR2 LQKENI come from the germline V gene. CDR3 bases: TGTGCCAGCTCAGACGGACAGGGGGGAGCCTACGAGCAGTACTTC. Its translation: CASSDGQGGAYEQYF.

This clonotype was found many times. The chain joins TRBV6-1 to TRBJ1-5; D gene uncertain. V lost 9 bases, J lost 3 bases, and 15 bases lay in between. Germline V gene sequence: CDR1 MNHNS, CDR2 SASEGT. The CDR3 has 14 amino acids. CDR3 protein: CASFYGRPNQPQHF. DNA of the CDR3: TGTGCCAGTTTCTACGGCAGACCCAATCAGCCCCAGCATTTT.

About this clonotype: With only one base between it and a far larger clone, this is likely a read error. The chain recombines TRBV6-4 with TRBJ1-2; D not certain. V lost 2 bases, J lost 7 bases, and 8 bases lay in between. CDR3 length: 12 residues. Germline V gene data show CDR1 as MRHNA and CDR2 as SNTAGT. The CDR3: CASSDRASGYTF. The CDR3 DNA follows: TGTGCCAGCAGTGACAGGGCCAGTGGCTACACCTTC.

On this clonotype: A read error is possible here, since a much larger clone lies one base away. A read error is likely, as this CDR3 ends without the conserved phenylalanine or tryptophan. V usage is TRBV7-3 and J usage is TRBJ2-1; D is possibly TRBD1 or TRBD2 (6 bases each). Germline-derived CDR1 and CDR2 are SGHTA and FQGTGA. V was pared by 8 bases and J by 6 bases, with 14 bases between. This CDR3 region has 13 residues. The chain's CDR3 is CASGSRGGNEQFL. Written as DNA, the CDR3 is TGTGCCAGCGGCTCCAGGGGAGGCAATGAGCAGTTCCTC.

This clonotype has ten or more counts. This CDR3 is CASSLIGYQPQHF. The CDR3, as DNA: TGTGCCAGCAGTTTGATCGGGTATCAGCCCCAGCATTTT. The genes are TRBV28 and TRBJ1-5; D is unclear. The CDR3 totals 13 residues. CDR1 is MDHEN and CDR2 is SYDVKM in the germline V gene. The germline V and J ends were trimmed by 3 bases and 5 bases, with 8 bases remaining between them.

This clonotype was found many times. This chain connects TRBV7-2 to TRBJ2-5; D is possibly TRBD2 (5 bases). Trimming removed 2 bases at V and 1 base at J, with 8 bases between. There are 14 residues in the CDR3. The germline CDR1 and CDR2 sequences are SGHTA and FQGNSA. CDR3 in DNA: TGTGCCAGCAGCTTACGCGGGTTCCAAGAGACCCAGTACTTC. This translates into CASSLRGFQETQYF.

Comments on this clonotype: One end of the junction fails to match germline, which may point to a read error. V usage is TRBV9 and J usage is TRBJ2-7; 8 bases align to TRBD2. Germline CDR1 is SGDLS and CDR2 is YYNGEE. This CDR3 has 14 amino acids. The CDR3 region is CAISVAPSGYEQYF. In DNA, the CDR3 is TGTGCCATCAGCGTAGCTCCTAGCGGGTACGAGCAGTACTTC. Full variable domain (outside the CDR3, taken from reference TRBV9 and TRBJ2-7): DSGVTQTPKHLITATGQRVTLRCSPRSGDLSVYWYQQSLDQGLQFLIQYYNGEERAKGNILERFSAQQFPDLHSELNLSSLELGDSALYFCAISVAPSGYEQYFGPGTRLTVT.

The sample holds many counts of this clonotype. The J gene is TRBJ1-2, the V gene TRBV6-1; TRBD1 aligns across 11 bases. The V segment lost 6 bases and the J segment 8 bases; nucleotides outside the gene matches: 11. Looked up from germline, CDR1 is MNHNS and CDR2 is SASEGT. The CDR3 loop spans 15 amino acids. CDR3 in DNA: TGTGCCAGCAGCCGAGAAGGACAGGGGGCTCGCGGCTACACCTTC. Translated: CASSREGQGARGYTF.

This clonotype was seen many times. The CDR3: CSARDGTGKNTGELFF. DNA of the CDR3: TGCAGTGCTAGAGATGGGACAGGAAAGAACACCGGGGAGCTGTTTTTT. The rearrangement uses TRBV20-1 and TRBJ2-2; TRBD1 matches at 8 bases. Germline CDR1 is DFQATT and CDR2 is SNEGSKA (reference sequence). V gave up 0 bases and J gave up 1 base; unmatched junction bases: 4. The CDR3 is 16 residues long.

For this clonotype: A far more abundant clone sits one base away, making this likely a read error. This chain connects TRBV11-3 to TRBJ2-4, with 14 bases aligning to TRBD2. CDR1 and CDR2 from the germline V gene are SGHNT and YENEEA. The CDR3 is 15 residues long. The CDR3 loop is CASSLGTSGSDEHFF. In DNA, the CDR3 is TGTGCCAGCAGCTTGGGGACTAGCGGGAGCGATGAGCATTTCTTC.

The V call is TRBV19, the J call TRBJ2-7, with 8 bases aligning to TRBD1. The CDR3 has 15 residues. CDR1 is LNHDA and CDR2 is SQIVND in the germline V gene (reference sequence). V shed 5 bases, J shed 7 bases, and the junction held 13 bases outside the gene matches. Here the CDR3 DNA reads TGTGCCAGTAGTGTCGCAGGGGGCTCGGTCTATGAGCAGTACTTC. Translated, it gives CASSVAGGSVYEQYF.

This chain links TRBV7-3 with TRBJ2-7, with D perhaps TRBD2 (6 bases). This CDR3 has 13 residues. Trimming cost V 4 bases and J 7 bases, with 14 bases left between them. CDR1 is SGHTA and CDR2 is FQGTGA in the germline V gene. CDR3 sequence (DNA): TGTGCCAGCAGCTCAGATGCCGCGGGGGAGCAGTACTTC. Encoded protein: CASSSDAAGEQYF.

The chain uses TRBV28 and TRBJ1-2; the D gene is possibly TRBD1 (5 bases). Germline V gene data show CDR1 as MDHEN and CDR2 as SYDVKM. V lost 6 bases to trimming and J lost 2 bases, with 28 bases between them. The CDR3 has 19 residues. The CDR3 DNA is TGTGCCAGCAGGAAACCCCCTTTTAGGAAGGGGAGGTCCAACTATGGCTACACCTTC. Translation gives CASRKPPFRKGRSNYGYTF.

In this sample, this clonotype turned up once. V and J are TRBV20-1 and TRBJ2-7; no definite D call. CDR1 and CDR2 (germline): DFQATT, SNEGSKA (reference sequence). V was shortened by 4 bases and J by 7 bases, with 11 bases between the two germline ends. The CDR3 is made up of 11 amino acids. Written as DNA, the CDR3 is TGCAGTGCTAATGGGGTTAGTGAGCAGTACTTC. This codes for CSANGVSEQYF.

This clonotype was picked up many times. This rearrangement joins TRBV11-3 to TRBJ2-1; D perhaps matches TRBD2 (5 bases). The CDR3 sequence is 14 residues long. V shed 0 bases and J shed 6 bases, with 9 bases lying between them. In germline, CDR1 is SGHNT, CDR2 YENEEA. CDR3 sequence (DNA): TGTGCCAGCAGCTTAGATCGGACTTTCAATGAGCAGTTCTTC. Its translation is CASSLDRTFNEQFF.

This clonotype was picked up many times. The chain links TRBV5-1 to TRBJ2-3, with 8 bases aligning to TRBD2. Germline V gives CDR1 SGHRS, CDR2 YFSETQ. The CDR3 spans 16 residues. The V and J ends lost 4 bases and 1 base, in that order; junction bases with no gene match: 8. CDR3: CASSQTPGLGTDTQYF. CDR3 sequence (DNA): TGCGCCAGCAGCCAAACACCGGGACTAGGCACAGATACGCAGTATTTT.